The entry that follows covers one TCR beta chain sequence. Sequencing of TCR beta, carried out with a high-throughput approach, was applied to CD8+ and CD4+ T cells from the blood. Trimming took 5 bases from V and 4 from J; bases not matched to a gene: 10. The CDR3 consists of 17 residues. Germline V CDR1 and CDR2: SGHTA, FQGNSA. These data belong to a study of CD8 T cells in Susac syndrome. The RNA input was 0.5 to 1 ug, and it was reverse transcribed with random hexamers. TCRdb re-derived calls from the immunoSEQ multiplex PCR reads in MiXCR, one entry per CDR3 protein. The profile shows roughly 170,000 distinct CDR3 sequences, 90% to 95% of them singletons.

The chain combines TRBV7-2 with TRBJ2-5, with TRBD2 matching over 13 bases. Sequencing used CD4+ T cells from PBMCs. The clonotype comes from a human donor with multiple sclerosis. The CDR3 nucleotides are TGTGCCAGCAGCGGCGGACTAGCGGGAGTCAGGGCAGAGACCCAGTACTTC. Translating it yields CASSGGLAGVRAETQYF.